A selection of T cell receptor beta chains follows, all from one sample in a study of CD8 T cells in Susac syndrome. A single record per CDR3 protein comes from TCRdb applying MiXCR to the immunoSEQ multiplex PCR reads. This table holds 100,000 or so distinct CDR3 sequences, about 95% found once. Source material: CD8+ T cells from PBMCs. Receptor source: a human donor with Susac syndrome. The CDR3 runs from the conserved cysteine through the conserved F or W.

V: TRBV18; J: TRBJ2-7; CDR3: CASSGAQGYEQYF
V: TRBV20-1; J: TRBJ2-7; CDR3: CSASSSGSSNEQYF
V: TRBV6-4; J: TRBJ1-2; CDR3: CASRPEGGNYGYTF
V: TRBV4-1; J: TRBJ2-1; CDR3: CASSPKGGLAHDNEQFF
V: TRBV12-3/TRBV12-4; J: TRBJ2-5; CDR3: CASSLSPGETQYF
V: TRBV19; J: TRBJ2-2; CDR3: CASTARVGGTPGELFF
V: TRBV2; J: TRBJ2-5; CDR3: CASSGLAGGRRERETQYF
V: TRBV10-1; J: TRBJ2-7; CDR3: CASSVGQSWEEQYF
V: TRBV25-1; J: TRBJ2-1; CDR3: CASSQTGINEQFF
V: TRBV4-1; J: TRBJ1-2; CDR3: CASSHPNNYGYTF
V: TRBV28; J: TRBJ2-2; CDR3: CATREGFANTGELFF
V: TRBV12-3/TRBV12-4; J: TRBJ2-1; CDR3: CASKASGRAQFF
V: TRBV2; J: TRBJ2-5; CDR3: CASSGGGWGETQYF
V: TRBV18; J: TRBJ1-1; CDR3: CASSTGETTNTEAFF
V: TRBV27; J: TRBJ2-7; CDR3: CASSLSQQGEQYF
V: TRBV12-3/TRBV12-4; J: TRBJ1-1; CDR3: CASSSGGFKETEAFF
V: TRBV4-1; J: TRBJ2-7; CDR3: CASSQGGGLAAYEQYF
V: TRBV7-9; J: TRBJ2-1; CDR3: CASSGGTSPANEQFF
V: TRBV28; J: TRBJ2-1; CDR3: CASRIQGANEQFF
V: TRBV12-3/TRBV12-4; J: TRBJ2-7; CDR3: CASSTTFGGTSYEQYF
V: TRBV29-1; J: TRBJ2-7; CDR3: CSVAVISGSGESYEQYF
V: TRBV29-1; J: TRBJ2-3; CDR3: CSVDSWERTDTQYF
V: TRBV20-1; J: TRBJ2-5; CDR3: CSASVGVETQYF
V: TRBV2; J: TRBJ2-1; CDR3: CASRDGVYNEQFF
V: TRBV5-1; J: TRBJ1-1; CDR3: CASSLRGGNTEAFF
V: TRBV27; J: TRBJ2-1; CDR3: CASRPHPRISYNEQFF
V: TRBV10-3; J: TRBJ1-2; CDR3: CAISRGTEYGYTF
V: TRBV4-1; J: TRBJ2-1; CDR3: CASSQVVGADNEQFF
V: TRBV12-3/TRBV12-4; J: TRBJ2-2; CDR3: CASNDLGTGNTGELFF
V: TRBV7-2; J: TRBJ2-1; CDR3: CASSLEMSSYNEQFF
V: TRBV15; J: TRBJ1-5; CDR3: CATSREVRQPQHF
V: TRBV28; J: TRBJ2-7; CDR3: CASSGTGGNNYEQYF
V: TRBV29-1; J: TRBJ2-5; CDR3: CSVRRERETQYF
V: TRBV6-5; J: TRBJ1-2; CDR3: CASTVGSSYGYTF
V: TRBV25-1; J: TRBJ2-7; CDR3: CASSDPPGDDEQYF
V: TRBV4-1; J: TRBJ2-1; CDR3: CASSQARGDEQFF
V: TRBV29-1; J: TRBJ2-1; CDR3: CSVGTLYNEQFF
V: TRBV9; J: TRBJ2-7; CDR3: CASSAGNEQYF
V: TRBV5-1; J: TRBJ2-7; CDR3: CASSTGPSYEQYF
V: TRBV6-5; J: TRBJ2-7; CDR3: CASSSHNRGTYEQYF
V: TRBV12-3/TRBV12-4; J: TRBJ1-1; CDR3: CASSTALGDTEAFF
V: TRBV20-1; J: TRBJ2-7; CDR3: CSARAVPQDEQYF
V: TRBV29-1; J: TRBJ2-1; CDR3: CSVAPGGHEQFF
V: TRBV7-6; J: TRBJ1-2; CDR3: CASSPSGGSGYGYTF
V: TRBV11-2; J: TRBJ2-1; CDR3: CASSIAGGYEQFF
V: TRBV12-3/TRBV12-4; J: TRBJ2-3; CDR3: CASSSSADTQYF
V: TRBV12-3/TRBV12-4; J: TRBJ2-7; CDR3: CASSTPSGAYEQYF
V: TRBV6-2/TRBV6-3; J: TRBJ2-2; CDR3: CASSYGLDDTGELFF